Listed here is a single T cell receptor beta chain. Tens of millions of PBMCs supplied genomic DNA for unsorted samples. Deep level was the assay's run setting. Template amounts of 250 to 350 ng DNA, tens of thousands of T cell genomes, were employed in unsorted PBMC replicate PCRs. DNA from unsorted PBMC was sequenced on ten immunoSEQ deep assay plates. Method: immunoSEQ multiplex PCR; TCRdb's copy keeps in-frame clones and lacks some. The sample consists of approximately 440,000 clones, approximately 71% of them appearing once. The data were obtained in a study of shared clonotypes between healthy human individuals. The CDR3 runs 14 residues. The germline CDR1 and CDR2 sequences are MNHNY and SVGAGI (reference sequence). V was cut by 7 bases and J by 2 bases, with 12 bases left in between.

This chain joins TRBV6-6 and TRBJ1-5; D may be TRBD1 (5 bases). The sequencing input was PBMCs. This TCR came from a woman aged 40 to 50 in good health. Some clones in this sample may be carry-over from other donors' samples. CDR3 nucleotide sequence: TGTGCCAGCATGGGCAGGGAAGGCAATCAGCCCCAGCATTTT. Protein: CASMGREGNQPQHF.